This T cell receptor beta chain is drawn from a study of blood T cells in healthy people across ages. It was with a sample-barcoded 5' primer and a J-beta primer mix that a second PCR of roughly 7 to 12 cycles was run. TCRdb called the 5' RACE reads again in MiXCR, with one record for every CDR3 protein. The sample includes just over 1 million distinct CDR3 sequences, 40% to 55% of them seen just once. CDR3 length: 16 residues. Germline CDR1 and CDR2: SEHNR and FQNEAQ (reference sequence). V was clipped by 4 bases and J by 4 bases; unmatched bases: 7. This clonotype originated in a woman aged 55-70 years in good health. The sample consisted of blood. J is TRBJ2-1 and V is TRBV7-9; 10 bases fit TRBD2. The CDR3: CASSSPGLAVYNEQFF. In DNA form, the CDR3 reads TGTGCCAGCAGCTCCCCAGGACTAGCGGTATACAATGAGCAGTTCTTC.